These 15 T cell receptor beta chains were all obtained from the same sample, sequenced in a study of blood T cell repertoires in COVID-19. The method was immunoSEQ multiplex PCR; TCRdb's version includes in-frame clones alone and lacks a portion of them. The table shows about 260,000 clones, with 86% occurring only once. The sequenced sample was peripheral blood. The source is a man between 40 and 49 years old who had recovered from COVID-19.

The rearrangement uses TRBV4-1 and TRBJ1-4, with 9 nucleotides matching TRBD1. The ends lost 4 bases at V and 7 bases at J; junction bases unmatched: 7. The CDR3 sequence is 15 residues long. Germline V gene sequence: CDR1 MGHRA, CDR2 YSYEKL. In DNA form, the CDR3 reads TGCGCCAGCAGCCGACTACAGGGGGCCGGTGAAAAACTGTTTTTT. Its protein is CASSRLQGAGEKLFF.

Here the CDR3 DNA reads TGTGCCAGCAGCTCCCCGAGAGTCCATAATGAAAAACTGTTTTTT. This gives the protein CASSSPRVHNEKLFF. The chain recombines TRBV11-2 with TRBJ1-4, with D unresolved. The CDR3 spans 15 residues. Germline CDR1 and CDR2: SGHAT and FQNNGV. The V end lost 4 bases, the J end lost 4 bases, and 13 bases lay between the germline ends.

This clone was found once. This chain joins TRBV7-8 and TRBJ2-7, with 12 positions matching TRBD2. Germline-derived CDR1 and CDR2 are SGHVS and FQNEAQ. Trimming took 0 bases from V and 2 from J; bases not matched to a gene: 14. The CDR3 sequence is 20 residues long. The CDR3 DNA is TGTGCCAGCAGCTTAGCCCCAACTAGCGGGAGGCCCGGGGCTACCTACGAGCAGTACTTC. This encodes CASSLAPTSGRPGATYEQYF. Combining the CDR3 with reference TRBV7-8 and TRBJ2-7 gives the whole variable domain GAGVSQSPRYKVAKRGQDVALRCDPISGHVSLFWYQQALGQGPEFLTYFQNEAQLDKSGLPSDRFFAERPEGSVSTLKIQRTQQEDSAVYLCASSLAPTSGRPGATYEQYFGPGTRLTVT.

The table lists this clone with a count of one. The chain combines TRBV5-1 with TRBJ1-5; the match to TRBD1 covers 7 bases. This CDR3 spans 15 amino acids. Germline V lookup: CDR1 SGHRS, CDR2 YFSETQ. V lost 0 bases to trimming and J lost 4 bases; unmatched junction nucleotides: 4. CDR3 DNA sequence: TGCGCCAGCAGCTTGGAGGGGACAGAGAATCAGCCCCAGCATTTT. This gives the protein CASSLEGTENQPQHF.

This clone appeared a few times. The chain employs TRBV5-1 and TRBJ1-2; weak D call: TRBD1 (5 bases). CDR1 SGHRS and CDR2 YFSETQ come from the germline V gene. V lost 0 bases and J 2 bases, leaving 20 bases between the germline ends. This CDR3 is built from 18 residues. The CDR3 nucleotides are TGCGCCAGCAGCTTGGTCCTAGACGCGGGGGGGAAGAACTATGGCTACACCTTC. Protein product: CASSLVLDAGGKNYGYTF.

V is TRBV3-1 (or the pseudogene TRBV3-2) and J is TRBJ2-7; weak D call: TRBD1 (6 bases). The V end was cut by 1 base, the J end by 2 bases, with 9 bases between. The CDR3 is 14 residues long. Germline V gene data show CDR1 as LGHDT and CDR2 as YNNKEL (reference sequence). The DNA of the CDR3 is TGTGCCAGCAGCCAAGGGACAGCAACCTACGAGCAGTACTTC. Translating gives CASSQGTATYEQYF.

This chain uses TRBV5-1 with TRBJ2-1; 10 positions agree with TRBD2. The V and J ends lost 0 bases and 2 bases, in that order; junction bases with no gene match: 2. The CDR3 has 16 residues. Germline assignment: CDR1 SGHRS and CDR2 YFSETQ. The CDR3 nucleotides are TGCGCCAGCAGCTTGGAAGCGGGGGGGACCTACAATGAGCAGTTCTTC. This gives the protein CASSLEAGGTYNEQFF.

CDR3: CASSPFTSGQETQYF. CDR3 sequence (DNA): TGTGCCAGCTCACCATTCACTAGCGGTCAAGAGACCCAGTACTTC. The chain carries TRBV18 and TRBJ2-5; the match to TRBD2 covers 8 bases. V shed 2 bases, J shed 2 bases, and the junction held 4 bases outside the gene matches. The CDR3 is 15 amino acids. The germline gives CDR1 KGHSH, CDR2 LQKENI. Full variable domain (outside the CDR3, taken from reference TRBV18 and TRBJ2-5): NAGVMQNPRHLVRRRGQEARLRCSPMKGHSHVYWYRQLPEEGLKFMVYLQKENIIDESGMPKERFSAEFPKEGPSILRIQQVVRGDSAAYFCASSPFTSGQETQYFGPGTRLLVL.

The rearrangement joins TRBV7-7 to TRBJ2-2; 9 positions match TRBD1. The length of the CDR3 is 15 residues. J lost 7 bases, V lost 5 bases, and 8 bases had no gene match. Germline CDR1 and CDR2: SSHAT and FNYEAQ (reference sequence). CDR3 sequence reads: CASSPTGGFDGELFF. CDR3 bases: TGTGCCAGCAGCCCTACAGGGGGCTTCGACGGGGAGCTGTTTTTT.

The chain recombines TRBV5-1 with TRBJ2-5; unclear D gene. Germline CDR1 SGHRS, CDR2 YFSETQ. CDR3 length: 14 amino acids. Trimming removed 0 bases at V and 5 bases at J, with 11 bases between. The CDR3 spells CASSLGNSRETQYF. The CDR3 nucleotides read TGCGCCAGCAGCTTGGGCAACAGTAGGGAGACCCAGTACTTC.

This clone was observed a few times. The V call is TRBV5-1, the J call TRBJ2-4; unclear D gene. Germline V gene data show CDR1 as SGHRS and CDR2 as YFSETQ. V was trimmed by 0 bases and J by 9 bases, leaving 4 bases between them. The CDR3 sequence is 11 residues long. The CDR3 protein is CASSLESIQYF. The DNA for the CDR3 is TGCGCCAGCAGCTTGGAGAGCATTCAGTACTTC.

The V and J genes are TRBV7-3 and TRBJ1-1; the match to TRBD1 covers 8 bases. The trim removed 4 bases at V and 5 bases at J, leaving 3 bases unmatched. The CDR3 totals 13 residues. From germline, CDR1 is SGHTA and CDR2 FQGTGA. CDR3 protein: CASSSRGLTEAFF. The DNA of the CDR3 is TGTGCCAGCAGCTCCAGGGGGCTTACTGAAGCTTTCTTT.

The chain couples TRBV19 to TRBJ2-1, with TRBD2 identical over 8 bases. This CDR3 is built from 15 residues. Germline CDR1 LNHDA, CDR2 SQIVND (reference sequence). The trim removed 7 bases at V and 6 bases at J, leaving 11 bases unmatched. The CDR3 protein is CASINGGLESNEQFF. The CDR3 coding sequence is TGTGCCAGTATCAATGGGGGACTAGAGTCCAATGAGCAGTTCTTC.

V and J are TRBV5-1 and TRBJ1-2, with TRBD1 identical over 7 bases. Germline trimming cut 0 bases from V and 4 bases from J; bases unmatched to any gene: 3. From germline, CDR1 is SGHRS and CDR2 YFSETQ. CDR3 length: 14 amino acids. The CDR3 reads CASSLAGQSYGYTF. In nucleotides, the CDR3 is TGCGCCAGCAGCTTGGCGGGACAGTCCTATGGCTACACCTTC.

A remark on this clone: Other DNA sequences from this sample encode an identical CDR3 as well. In nucleotides, the CDR3 is TGTGCCAGCAGCTTAGCACAGGGGACCGGGGAGCTGTTTTTT. This encodes CASSLAQGTGELFF. This chain connects TRBV7-2 to TRBJ2-2; 7 nucleotides align to TRBD1. The CDR3 is made up of 14 amino acids. Germline lookup yields CDR1 SGHTA and CDR2 FQGNSA. V was pared by 0 bases and J by 5 bases, with 0 bases of the junction left unmatched.